Following are 8 T cell receptor beta chains from one sample sequenced in a study of CD8 T cells in ankylosing spondylitis. TCRdb redid the calling of the 5' RACE reads with MiXCR, one entry per CDR3 protein. The sample contains 150,000 to 200,000 distinct CDR3 sequences, around 19% of which appear only once. The source material was blood, either unsorted or a sorted T cell fraction (not recorded which). The receptors were sampled from a male donor with ankylosing spondylitis or in good health (not recorded which).

The chain carries TRBV6-5 and TRBJ1-1; no clear D. The CDR3 consists of 13 residues. From germline, CDR1 is MNHEY and CDR2 SVGAGI. V was shortened by 7 bases and J by 1 base, with 10 bases between the two germline ends. CDR3 nucleotide sequence: TGTGCCAGCATTTTTAAGGGGAACACTGAAGCTTTCTTT. This encodes CASIFKGNTEAFF.

The chain joins TRBV25-1 to TRBJ1-4; 7 nucleotides agree with TRBD1. Trimming cost V 3 bases and J 4 bases; bases outside gene matches: 2. Germline CDR1 is MGHDK and CDR2 is SYGVNS. This CDR3 region has 14 residues. The CDR3 spells CASSETGINEKLFF. The CDR3 DNA reads as TGTGCCAGCAGTGAGACAGGGATTAATGAAAAACTGTTTTTT.

At least ten counts were recorded for this clonotype. The chain is built from TRBV3-1 and TRBJ1-4; D remains ambiguous. V lost 4 bases, J lost 12 bases, and 12 bases lay in between. The CDR3 is 12 residues long. Germline V gives CDR1 LGHDT, CDR2 YNNKEL (reference sequence). CDR3 nucleotides: TGTGCCAGCAGCCGAACATCTTGGCAACTGTTTTTT. It codes for CASSRTSWQLFF.

Ten or more counts support this clonotype. The chain has TRBV24-1 and TRBJ2-1; 8 bases map to TRBD2. J lost 10 bases, V lost 0 bases, and 7 bases had no gene match. The CDR3 spans 15 residues. Germline V gives CDR1 KGHDR, CDR2 SFDVKD. DNA of the CDR3: TGTGCCACCAGTGATTTGGGCGGGAGGCCAGGCGAGCAGTTCTTC. Translating gives CATSDLGGRPGEQFF.

There are many counts of this clonotype. This chain's CDR3 is CASSQVSRANGKNIQYF. The CDR3 region has the DNA TGTGCCAGCAGCCAAGTTTCCAGGGCTAACGGCAAAAACATTCAGTACTTC. The chain employs TRBV3-1 and TRBJ2-4, with D possibly being TRBD1 (5 bases). The V end was cut by 1 base, the J end by 3 bases, with 16 bases between. Per the germline V gene, CDR1 is LGHDT and CDR2 is YNNKEL (reference sequence). CDR3 length: 17 amino acids.

The sample holds a few counts of this clonotype. The rearrangement uses TRBV6-1 and TRBJ2-3; 7 bases map to TRBD2. The germline CDR1 and CDR2 sequences are MNHNS and SASEGT. Losses at the gene ends were 7 bases for V and 3 bases for J; bases not matched to a gene: 10. CDR3 length: 15 amino acids. CDR3 region: CASTEGGRETDTQYF. For the CDR3, the DNA is TGTGCCAGCACCGAGGGCGGGAGAGAAACAGATACGCAGTATTTT.

This clonotype occurred many times. The genes are TRBV20-1 and TRBJ2-7; 15 nucleotides align to TRBD2. The CDR3 covers 12 residues. With V trimmed by 6 bases and J by 13 bases, 7 bases remained unmatched. The germline CDR1 and CDR2 sequences are DFQATT and SNEGSKA (reference sequence). The CDR3 sequence is CSARTSGRAPYF. In DNA, the CDR3 is TGCAGTGCCCGGACTAGCGGGAGGGCCCCCTACTTC.

This clonotype was observed many times. The V call is TRBV20-1, the J call TRBJ2-5; no clear D gene. The CDR3 spans 14 residues. Germline V lookup: CDR1 DFQATT, CDR2 SNEGSKA (reference sequence). With 5 bases removed from V and 3 bases from J, the gap between germline ends came to 16 bases. The CDR3 coding sequence is TGCAGTGCTCCAACCCCTCCGAGCGAAGAGACCCAGTACTTC. Its translation: CSAPTPPSEETQYF.